This T cell receptor beta chain stems from a study of shared clonotypes between healthy human individuals. Findings of the study overall: Limited genetic and exposure-history diversity came from having few donors.

A roughly 200 ng quantity of DNA, about 30,000 T cell genomes, went into the sorted-subset replicate PCRs. Sequencing used immunoSEQ multiplex PCR; TCRdb keeps in-frame clones, though not all of them. The sample has roughly 2,300,000 clones; under 95% are singletons. CDR3 length: 15 amino acids. Trimming removed 6 bases from V and 3 bases from J; junction bases left unmatched: 5. Germline lookup yields CDR1 MDHEN and CDR2 SYDVKM. Worth noting for this clone: Its target is unknown.

The clonotype originates from a man aged 18 to 29 in good health. Some clones in this sample may be carry-over from other donors' samples. The genes are TRBV28 and TRBJ1-4; TRBD1 matches 9 bases. Sequenced material: naive CD4+ T cells from PBMCs. The sample's subset: CD45RA+ positively selected. CDR3 sequence: CASSTGGAANEKLFF. The DNA for the CDR3 is TGTGCCAGCAGCACAGGGGGCGCGGCTAATGAAAAACTGTTTTTT.